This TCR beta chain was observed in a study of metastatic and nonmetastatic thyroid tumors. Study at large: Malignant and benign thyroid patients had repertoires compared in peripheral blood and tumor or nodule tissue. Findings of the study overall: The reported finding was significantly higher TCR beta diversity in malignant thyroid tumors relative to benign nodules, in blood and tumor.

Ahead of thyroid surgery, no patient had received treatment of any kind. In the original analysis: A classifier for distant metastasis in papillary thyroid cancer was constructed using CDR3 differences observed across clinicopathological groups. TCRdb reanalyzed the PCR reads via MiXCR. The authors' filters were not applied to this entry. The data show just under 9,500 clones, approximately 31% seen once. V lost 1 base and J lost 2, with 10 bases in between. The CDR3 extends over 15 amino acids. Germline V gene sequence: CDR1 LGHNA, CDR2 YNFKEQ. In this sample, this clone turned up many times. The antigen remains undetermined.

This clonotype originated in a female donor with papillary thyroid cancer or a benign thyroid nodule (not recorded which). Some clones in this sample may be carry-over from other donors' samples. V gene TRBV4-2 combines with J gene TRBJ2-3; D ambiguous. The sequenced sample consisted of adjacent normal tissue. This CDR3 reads CASSQAGGLTDTQYF. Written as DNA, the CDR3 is TGTGCCAGCAGCCAAGCGGGCGGCCTCACAGATACGCAGTATTTT.